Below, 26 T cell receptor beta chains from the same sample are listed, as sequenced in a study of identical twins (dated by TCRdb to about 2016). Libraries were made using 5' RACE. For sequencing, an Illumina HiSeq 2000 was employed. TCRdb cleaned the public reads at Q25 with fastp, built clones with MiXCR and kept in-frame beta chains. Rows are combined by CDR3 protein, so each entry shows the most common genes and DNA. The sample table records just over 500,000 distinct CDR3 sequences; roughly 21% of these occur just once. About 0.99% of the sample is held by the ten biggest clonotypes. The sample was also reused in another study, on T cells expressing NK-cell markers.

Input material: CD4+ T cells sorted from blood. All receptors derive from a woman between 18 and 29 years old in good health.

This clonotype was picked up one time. The CDR3, as DNA: TGCAGTGCTAGCGGACTAGCGGGACTCTCCTACGAGCAGTACTTC. Translation gives CSASGLAGLSYEQYF. The chain links TRBV20-1 to TRBJ2-7; 12 bases line up with TRBD2. The CDR3 spans 15 residues. The germline V gene has CDR1 DFQATT and CDR2 SNEGSKA (reference sequence). J gave up 0 bases and V 3 bases, and 3 bases lay outside the gene matches.

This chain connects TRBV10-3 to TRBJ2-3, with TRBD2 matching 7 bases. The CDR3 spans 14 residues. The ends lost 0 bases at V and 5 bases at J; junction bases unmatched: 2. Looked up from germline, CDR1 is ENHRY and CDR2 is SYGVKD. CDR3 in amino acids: CAISESGGRDTQYF. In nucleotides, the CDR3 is TGTGCCATCAGTGAGTCGGGGGGGAGAGATACGCAGTATTTT.

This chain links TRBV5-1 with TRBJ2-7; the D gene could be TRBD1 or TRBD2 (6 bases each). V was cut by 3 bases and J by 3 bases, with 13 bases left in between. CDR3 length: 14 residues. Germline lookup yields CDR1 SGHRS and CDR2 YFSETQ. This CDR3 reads CASSSKGGFYEQYF. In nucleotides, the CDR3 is TGCGCCAGCAGCTCGAAGGGGGGTTTCTACGAGCAGTACTTC. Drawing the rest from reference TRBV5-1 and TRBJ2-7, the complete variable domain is KAGVTQTPRYLIKTRGQQVTLSCSPISGHRSVSWYQQTPGQGLQFLFEYFSETQRNKGNFPGRFSGRQFSNSRSEMNVSTLELGDSALYLCASSSKGGFYEQYFGPGTRLTVT.

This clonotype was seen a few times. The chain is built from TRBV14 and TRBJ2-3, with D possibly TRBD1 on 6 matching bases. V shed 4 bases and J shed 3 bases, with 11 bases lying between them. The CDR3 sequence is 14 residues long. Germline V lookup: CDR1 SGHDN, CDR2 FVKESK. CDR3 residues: CASSRQERTDTQYF. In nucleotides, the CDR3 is TGTGCCAGCAGCCGACAGGAGAGGACAGATACGCAGTATTTT.

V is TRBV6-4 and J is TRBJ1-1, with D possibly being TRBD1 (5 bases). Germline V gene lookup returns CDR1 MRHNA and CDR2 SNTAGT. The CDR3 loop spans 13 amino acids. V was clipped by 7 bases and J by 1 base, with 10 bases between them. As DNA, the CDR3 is TGTGCCAGCATCATCACAGGGAACACTGAAGCTTTCTTT. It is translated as CASIITGNTEAFF.

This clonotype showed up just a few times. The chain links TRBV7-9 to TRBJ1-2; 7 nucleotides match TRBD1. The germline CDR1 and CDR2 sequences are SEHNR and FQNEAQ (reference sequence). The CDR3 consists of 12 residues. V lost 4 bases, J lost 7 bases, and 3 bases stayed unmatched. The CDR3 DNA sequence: TGTGCCAGCAGCTGGACAGGAGTTGGCTACACCTTC. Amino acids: CASSWTGVGYTF. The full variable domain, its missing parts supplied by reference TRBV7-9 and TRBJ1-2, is DTGVSQNPRHKITKRGQNVTFRCDPISEHNRLYWYRQTLGQGPEFLTYFQNEAQLEKSRLLSDRFSAERPKGSFSTLEIQRTEQGDSAMYLCASSWTGVGYTFGSGTRLTVV.

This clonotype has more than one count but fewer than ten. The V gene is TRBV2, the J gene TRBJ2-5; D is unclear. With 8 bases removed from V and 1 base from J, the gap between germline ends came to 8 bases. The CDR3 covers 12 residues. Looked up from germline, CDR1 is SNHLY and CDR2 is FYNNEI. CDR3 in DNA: TGTGCCAGCTCGGTGACCCAAGAGACCCAGTACTTC. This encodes CASSVTQETQYF.

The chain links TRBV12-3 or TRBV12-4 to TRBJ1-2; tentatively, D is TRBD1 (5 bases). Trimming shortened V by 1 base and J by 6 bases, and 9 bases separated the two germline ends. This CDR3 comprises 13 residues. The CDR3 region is CASSLGGFDGYTF. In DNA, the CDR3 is TGTGCCAGCAGTTTAGGGGGGTTCGATGGCTACACCTTC.

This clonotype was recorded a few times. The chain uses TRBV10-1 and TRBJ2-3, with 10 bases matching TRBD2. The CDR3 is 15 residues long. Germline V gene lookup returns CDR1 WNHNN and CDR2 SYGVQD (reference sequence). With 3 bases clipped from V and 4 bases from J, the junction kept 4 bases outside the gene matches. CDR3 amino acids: CASSDIAGGSDTQYF. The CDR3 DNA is TGCGCCAGCAGTGATATAGCGGGGGGATCAGATACGCAGTATTTT.

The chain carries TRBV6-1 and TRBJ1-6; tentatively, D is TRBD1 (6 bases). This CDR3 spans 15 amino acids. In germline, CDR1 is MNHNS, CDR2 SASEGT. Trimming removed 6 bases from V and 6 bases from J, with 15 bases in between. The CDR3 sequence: CASRTEWGPNSPLHF. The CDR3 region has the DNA TGTGCCAGCAGGACGGAATGGGGGCCTAATTCACCCCTCCACTTT.

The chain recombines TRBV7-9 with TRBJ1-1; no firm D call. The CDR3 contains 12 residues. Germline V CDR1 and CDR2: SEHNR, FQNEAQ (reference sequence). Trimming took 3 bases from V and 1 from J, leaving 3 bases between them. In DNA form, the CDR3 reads TGTGCCAGCAGCTTCGAGAACACTGAAGCTTTCTTT. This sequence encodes CASSFENTEAFF.

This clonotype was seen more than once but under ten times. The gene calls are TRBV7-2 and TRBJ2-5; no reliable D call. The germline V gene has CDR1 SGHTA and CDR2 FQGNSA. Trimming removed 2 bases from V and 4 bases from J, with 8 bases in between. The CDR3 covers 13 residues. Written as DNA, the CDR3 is TGTGCCAGCAGCTTACAAGGGTCAGAGACCCAGTACTTC. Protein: CASSLQGSETQYF. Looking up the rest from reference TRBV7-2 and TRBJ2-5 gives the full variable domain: GAGVSQSPSNKVTEKGKDVELRCDPISGHTALYWYRQSLGQGLEFLIYFQGNSAPDKSGLPSDRFSAERTGGSVSTLTIQRTQQEDSAVYLCASSLQGSETQYFGPGTRLLVL.

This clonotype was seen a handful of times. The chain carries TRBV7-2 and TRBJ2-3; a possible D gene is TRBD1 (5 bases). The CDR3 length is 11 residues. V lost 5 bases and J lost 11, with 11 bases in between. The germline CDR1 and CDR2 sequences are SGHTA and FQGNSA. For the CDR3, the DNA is TGTGCCAGCAGCCCCAGGGTAAAGCAGTATTTT. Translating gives CASSPRVKQYF. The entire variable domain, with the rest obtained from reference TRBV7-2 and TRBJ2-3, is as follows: GAGVSQSPSNKVTEKGKDVELRCDPISGHTALYWYRQSLGQGLEFLIYFQGNSAPDKSGLPSDRFSAERTGGSVSTLTIQRTQQEDSAVYLCASSPRVKQYFGPGTRLTVL.

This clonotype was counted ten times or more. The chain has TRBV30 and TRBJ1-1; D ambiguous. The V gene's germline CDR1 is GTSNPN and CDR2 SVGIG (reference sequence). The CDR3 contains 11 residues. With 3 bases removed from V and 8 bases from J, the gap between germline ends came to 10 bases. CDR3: CAWSYLTEAFF. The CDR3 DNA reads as TGTGCCTGGAGCTACTTAACCGAAGCTTTCTTT. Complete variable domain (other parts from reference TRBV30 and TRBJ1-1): SQTIHQWPATLVQPVGSPLSLECTVEGTSNPNLYWYRQAAGRGLQLLFYSVGIGQISSEVPQNLSASRPQDRQFILSSKKLLLSDSGFYLCAWSYLTEAFFGQGTRLTVV.

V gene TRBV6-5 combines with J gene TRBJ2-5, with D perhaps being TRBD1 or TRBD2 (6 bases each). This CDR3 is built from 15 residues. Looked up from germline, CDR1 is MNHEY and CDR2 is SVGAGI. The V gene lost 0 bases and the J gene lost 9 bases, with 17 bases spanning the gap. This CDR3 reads CASSYSTGRGGPQYF. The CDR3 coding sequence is TGTGCCAGCAGTTACTCGACGGGGAGAGGGGGGCCCCAGTACTTC.

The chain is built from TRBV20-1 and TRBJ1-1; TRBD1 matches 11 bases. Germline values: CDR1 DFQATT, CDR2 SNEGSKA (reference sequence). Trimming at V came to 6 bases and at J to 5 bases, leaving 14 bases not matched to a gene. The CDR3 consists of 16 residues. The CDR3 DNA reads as TGCAGTGCCCGGCGGGGGACAGGGGGAGTTGGGACTGAAGCTTTCTTT. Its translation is CSARRGTGGVGTEAFF.

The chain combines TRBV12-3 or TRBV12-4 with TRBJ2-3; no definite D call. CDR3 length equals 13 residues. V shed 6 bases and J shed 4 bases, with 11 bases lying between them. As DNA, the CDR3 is TGTGCCAGCAGCCGGACCCAGGCAGATACGCAGTATTTT. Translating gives CASSRTQADTQYF.

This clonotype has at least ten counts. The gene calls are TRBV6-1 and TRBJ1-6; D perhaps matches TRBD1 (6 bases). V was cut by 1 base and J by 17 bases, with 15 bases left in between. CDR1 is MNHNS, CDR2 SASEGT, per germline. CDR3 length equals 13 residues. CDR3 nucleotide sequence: TGTGCCAGCAGTGAAGGGAACAGGGAAGATTTCCACTTT. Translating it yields CASSEGNREDFHF.

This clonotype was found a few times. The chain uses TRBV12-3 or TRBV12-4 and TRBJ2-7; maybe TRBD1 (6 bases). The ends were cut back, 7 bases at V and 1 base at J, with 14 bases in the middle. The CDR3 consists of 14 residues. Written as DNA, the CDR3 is TGTGCCAGCACCCGACAGGAGTCGTCCTACGAGCAGTACTTC. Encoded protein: CASTRQESSYEQYF.

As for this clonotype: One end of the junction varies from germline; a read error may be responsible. This CDR3 reads CSARARGGGLFF. Here the CDR3 DNA reads TGCAGTGCTAGAGCAAGGGGCGGGGGGCTGTTTTTT. The chain joins TRBV20-1 to TRBJ2-2; TRBD2 matches 7 bases. From germline, CDR1 is DFQATT and CDR2 SNEGSKA (reference sequence). The CDR3 is 12 residues long.

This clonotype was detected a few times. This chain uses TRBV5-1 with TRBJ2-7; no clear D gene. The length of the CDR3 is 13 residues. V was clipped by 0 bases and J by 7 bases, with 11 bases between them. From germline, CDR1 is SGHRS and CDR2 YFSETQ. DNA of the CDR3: TGCGCCAGCAGCTTGGTGCCCGTAGGTGAGCAGTACTTC. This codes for CASSLVPVGEQYF.

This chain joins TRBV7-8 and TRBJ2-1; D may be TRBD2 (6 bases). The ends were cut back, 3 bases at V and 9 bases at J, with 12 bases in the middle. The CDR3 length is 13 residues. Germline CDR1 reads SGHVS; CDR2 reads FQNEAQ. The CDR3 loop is CASSLILAAEQFF. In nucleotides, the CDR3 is TGTGCCAGCAGCTTGATACTAGCCGCTGAGCAGTTCTTC.

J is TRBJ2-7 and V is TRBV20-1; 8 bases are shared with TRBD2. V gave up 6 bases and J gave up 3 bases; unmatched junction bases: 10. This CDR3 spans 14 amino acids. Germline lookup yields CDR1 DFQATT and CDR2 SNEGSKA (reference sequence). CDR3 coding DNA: TGCAGTGCGCTCGATAGCGGGATCTTCTACGAGCAGTACTTC. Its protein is CSALDSGIFYEQYF.

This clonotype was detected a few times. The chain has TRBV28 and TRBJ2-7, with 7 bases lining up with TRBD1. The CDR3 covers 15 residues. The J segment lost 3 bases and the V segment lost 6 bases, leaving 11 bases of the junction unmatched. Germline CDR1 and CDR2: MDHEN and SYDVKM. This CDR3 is CASSPGTAELYEQYF. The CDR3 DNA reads TGTGCCAGCAGCCCTGGGACAGCCGAACTCTACGAGCAGTACTTC.

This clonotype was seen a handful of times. The CDR3 sequence: CASSLTDRARRYEQYF. The DNA for the CDR3 is TGTGCCAGCAGTTTAACCGACAGGGCGAGAAGGTACGAGCAGTACTTC. This chain uses TRBV27 with TRBJ2-7; 7 bases fit TRBD1. Germline V gene sequence: CDR1 MNHEY, CDR2 SMNVEV (reference sequence). The V and J ends lost 2 bases and 4 bases, in that order; junction bases with no gene match: 11. The CDR3 is 16 residues long.

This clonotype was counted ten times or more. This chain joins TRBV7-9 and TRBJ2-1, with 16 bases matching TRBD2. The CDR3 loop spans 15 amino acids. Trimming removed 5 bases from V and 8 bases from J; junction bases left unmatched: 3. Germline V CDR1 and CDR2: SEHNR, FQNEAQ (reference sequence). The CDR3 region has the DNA TGTGCCAGCAGCCCGGGACTAGCGGGAGGGGATGAGCAGTTCTTC. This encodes CASSPGLAGGDEQFF.